The 21 T cell receptor beta chains presented below share a single source sample, sequenced in a study of T-cell memory formation after mild COVID-19. MiXCR, applied by TCRdb to the 5' RACE reads, yields one record per CDR3 protein. The sample lists just over 300,000 distinct CDR3 sequences; just under 20% were seen once. The sequenced sample was PBMCs or a T cell subset sorted from them (not recorded which). These receptors were obtained from a man aged 18 to 29 who had mild COVID-19 (a few samples of this study predate the infection). Cell type and time point are not known.

The sample holds a few counts of this clonotype. The chain couples TRBV27 to TRBJ2-5; D might be TRBD1 (6 bases). Germline CDR1 reads MNHEY; CDR2 reads SMNVEV (reference sequence). The V and J ends lost 6 bases and 1 base respectively, with 12 bases between them. The CDR3 loop spans 14 amino acids. DNA of the CDR3: TGTGCCAGCAGCACTACAGGGCCCCAAGAGACCCAGTACTTC. Amino acids: CASSTTGPQETQYF.

The V gene is TRBV10-3, the J gene TRBJ2-7; no clear D. The CDR3 contains 12 residues. The V gene lost 2 bases and the J gene lost 3 bases, with 5 bases spanning the gap. Germline values: CDR1 ENHRY, CDR2 SYGVKD. The CDR3 DNA is TGTGCCATCAGTGAGGGTGGCTACGAGCAGTACTTC. This gives the protein CAISEGGYEQYF.

V and J are TRBV4-2 and TRBJ2-1; tentatively, D is TRBD1 (6 bases). The CDR3 sequence is 14 residues long. V dropped 3 bases and J dropped 4 bases, with 10 bases sitting between them. Germline V gives CDR1 LGHNA, CDR2 YNFKEQ. CDR3 sequence reads: CASSHDGTYNEQFF. The CDR3 bases are TGTGCCAGCAGCCATGACGGGACATACAATGAGCAGTTCTTC.

The gene calls are TRBV7-6 and TRBJ2-1; 9 positions agree with TRBD1. The J segment lost 6 bases and the V segment lost 5 bases, leaving 8 bases of the junction unmatched. CDR3 length: 15 amino acids. Per the germline V gene, CDR1 is SGHVS and CDR2 is FNYEAQ. CDR3 sequence reads: CASSPALDRGNEQFF. DNA of the CDR3: TGTGCCAGCAGCCCAGCTCTGGACAGGGGCAATGAGCAGTTCTTC. The complete variable domain, with remaining parts taken from reference TRBV7-6 and TRBJ2-1, reads GAGVSQSPRYKVTKRGQDVALRCDPISGHVSLYWYRQALGQGPEFLTYFNYEAQQDKSGLPNDRFSAERPEGSISTLTIQRTEQRDSAMYRCASSPALDRGNEQFFGPGTRLTVL.

The genes are TRBV11-3 and TRBJ2-1; 14 bases match TRBD2. The CDR3 runs to 16 residues. V lost 5 bases and J lost 11; bases outside the gene matches: 11. Germline values: CDR1 SGHNT, CDR2 YENEEA. DNA for the CDR3: TGTGCCAGCAGCAGGGGACTAGCGGGGGCCTCGTTCCAGCAGTTCTTC. Translated: CASSRGLAGASFQQFF.

The rearrangement joins TRBV28 to TRBJ2-7; TRBD1 aligns across 9 bases. V trimming: 9 bases; J trimming: 1 base; junction bases outside the gene matches: 7. In germline, CDR1 is MDHEN, CDR2 SYDVKM. This CDR3 is 14 amino acids long. CDR3 sequence reads: CASSRTGASYEQYV. For the CDR3, the DNA is TGTGCCAGTTCTCGGACAGGGGCTTCCTACGAGCAGTACGTC.

This clonotype occurred a few times. The gene calls are TRBV20-1 and TRBJ1-1; no clear D. V lost 3 bases and J lost 9, with 8 bases in between. Germline V lookup: CDR1 DFQATT, CDR2 SNEGSKA (reference sequence). The CDR3 sequence is 10 residues long. CDR3 sequence reads: CSASFRKAFF. Written as DNA, the CDR3 is TGCAGTGCTAGTTTCCGGAAAGCTTTCTTT.

The V and J genes are TRBV10-3 and TRBJ2-5; D uncertain. The CDR3 totals 13 residues. V gave up 8 bases and J gave up 5 bases, with 15 bases separating them. Looked up from germline, CDR1 is ENHRY and CDR2 is SYGVKD. CDR3: CAIRDTARETQYF. The CDR3 nucleotides read TGTGCCATCCGAGACACCGCCAGGGAGACCCAGTACTTC.

This clonotype was detected only a few times. The J gene is TRBJ2-1, the V gene TRBV10-3, with D tentatively TRBD2 (6 bases). Per germline, CDR1 ENHRY and CDR2 SYGVKD. The CDR3 runs to 12 residues. V lost 10 bases and J 12 bases, leaving 19 bases between the germline ends. The CDR3 protein is CATNSRDSGQFF. CDR3 in DNA: TGTGCCACGAATAGCCGGGACTCCGGGCAGTTCTTC.

This clonotype was detected a few times. This rearrangement joins TRBV12-3 or TRBV12-4 to TRBJ1-1, with 10 bases fitting TRBD1. The trim removed 7 bases at V and 4 bases at J, leaving 3 bases unmatched. This CDR3 region has 13 residues. The CDR3 coding sequence is TGTGCCAGCACCTGGACAGGGGGCACTGAAGCTTTCTTT. This translates into CASTWTGGTEAFF.

In nucleotides, the CDR3 is TGCAGTGGAATAGAGGGGACAGTTAATCAGCCCCAGCATTTT. Its translation: CSGIEGTVNQPQHF. The rearrangement joins TRBV20-1 to TRBJ1-5; 7 bases agree with TRBD1. The J segment lost 4 bases and the V segment lost 7 bases, leaving 10 bases of the junction unmatched. The CDR3 has 14 residues. Germline CDR1 and CDR2: DFQATT and SNEGSKA (reference sequence).

There are many counts of this clonotype. This rearrangement joins TRBV5-1 to TRBJ2-1; D is perhaps TRBD1 (6 bases). From germline, CDR1 is SGHRS and CDR2 YFSETQ. CDR3 size: 13 residues. The germline V and J ends were trimmed by 1 base and 9 bases, with 11 bases remaining between them. This CDR3 reads CASSLHGGLEQFF. As DNA, the CDR3 is TGCGCCAGCAGCTTGCATGGGGGCCTTGAGCAGTTCTTC.

This clonotype was recorded once. The chain couples TRBV7-3 to TRBJ2-3; D is perhaps TRBD2 (6 bases). Germline V gene data show CDR1 as SGHTA and CDR2 as FQGTGA. The CDR3 loop spans 14 amino acids. The V and J ends lost 4 bases and 7 bases respectively, with 15 bases between them. The CDR3 is CASSSGLPQNTQYF. The CDR3 bases are TGTGCCAGCAGCTCGGGACTCCCTCAGAATACGCAGTATTTT.

The sample holds one count of this clonotype. The V gene is TRBV21-1, the J gene TRBJ1-5; TRBD1, the table's D call, lacks a check against the DNA. TRBV21-1 is annotated as a pseudogene. The CDR3 totals 20 residues. This chain's CDR3 is CASSTSPSDRGTYSNQPQHF. The CDR3 nucleotides read TGTGCCAGCAGCACCTCTCCCTCGGACAGGGGAACCTATAGCAATCAGCCCCAGCATTTT.

There are a few counts of this clonotype. This chain joins TRBV7-2 and TRBJ2-5, with 7 bases that match TRBD1. Germline loops: CDR1 SGHTA, CDR2 FQGNSA. J was trimmed by 5 bases and V by 7 bases; bases with no gene match: 13. CDR3 size: 15 residues. CDR3 DNA: TGTGCCAGCAAAAGACAGGGTCTTCTTAGTGAGACCCAGTACTTC. Translating it yields CASKRQGLLSETQYF.

The rearrangement links TRBV5-1 to TRBJ1-1, with 8 bases identical to TRBD1. This CDR3 region has 15 residues. Unmatched junction bases numbered 9, after V lost 2 bases and J lost 6 bases. Germline CDR1 is SGHRS and CDR2 is YFSETQ. CDR3 DNA sequence: TGCGCCAGCAGCTTAAACTCACAGGGGGAGGCTGAAGCTTTCTTT. This gives the protein CASSLNSQGEAEAFF.

CDR3 nucleotides: TGCAGTGCTAGAGATCCGGACAGGGAGGATGGCTACACCTTC. This codes for CSARDPDREDGYTF. This chain uses TRBV20-1 with TRBJ1-2; the match to TRBD1 covers 8 bases. The CDR3 spans 14 residues. J gave up 6 bases and V 0 bases, and 6 bases lay outside the gene matches. The V gene's germline CDR1 is DFQATT and CDR2 SNEGSKA (reference sequence).

CDR3 region: CSATGGGTDTQYF. DNA of the CDR3: TGCAGTGCTACAGGGGGCGGCACAGATACGCAGTATTTT. V gene TRBV20-1 combines with J gene TRBJ2-3, with 8 bases aligning to TRBD1. The V gene's germline CDR1 is DFQATT and CDR2 SNEGSKA (reference sequence). The CDR3 spans 13 residues. V dropped 4 bases and J dropped 1; count of bases not matched to a gene: 1.

This clonotype appeared a few times. The V gene is TRBV12-3 or TRBV12-4, the J gene TRBJ2-4, with 7 bases fitting TRBD2. The CDR3 loop spans 10 amino acids. With V trimmed by 5 bases and J by 11 bases, 0 bases remained unmatched. CDR3 amino acids: CASSGGVQYF. In DNA, the CDR3 is TGTGCCAGCAGTGGGGGGGTTCAGTACTTC.

This clonotype was seen more than once but under ten times. This rearrangement joins TRBV7-2 to TRBJ2-7, with D maybe TRBD1 (6 bases). The V gene lost 4 bases and the J gene lost 5 bases, with 18 bases spanning the gap. Germline lookup yields CDR1 SGHTA and CDR2 FQGNSA. This CDR3 comprises 15 residues. As DNA, the CDR3 is TGTGCCAGCAGCTCAGAACCCGACAGGAGGAACGAGCAGTACGTC. It codes for CASSSEPDRRNEQYV.

This clonotype was observed a few times. The V and J genes are TRBV6-5 and TRBJ1-3; D gene unclear. The V gene's germline CDR1 is MNHEY and CDR2 SVGAGI. The CDR3 runs to 15 residues. Trimming took 0 bases from V and 2 from J, leaving 8 bases between them. CDR3 sequence: CASSYSWVPGNTIYF. DNA for the CDR3: TGTGCCAGCAGTTACTCGTGGGTTCCTGGAAACACCATATATTTT.